The 10 T cell receptor beta chains in this list originate from one sample, sequenced in a study of T cell changes during pregnancy in multiple sclerosis (dated by TCRdb to the late 2010s). Receptors were amplified or captured by the immunoSEQ multiplex PCR assay. The source is immuneACCESS, and TCRdb retained only in-frame sequences with V and J called. Part of the clones is not carried over; for the studies checked, unresolved V genes explain less than half of this, and the remainder is unexplained. This sample gives 45,000 or so clones in total; around nine tenths of them show up just once. Approximately 5.8% of the sample rests with the top ten. Sequencing used CD8+ T cells from peripheral blood mononuclear cells, obtained after pregnancy. These receptor sequences come from a female donor in good health, enrolled as a control in a pregnancy study.

The chain uses TRBV18 and TRBJ2-3; D is unresolved. The CDR3 consists of 14 residues. V gave up 3 bases and J gave up 0 bases, with 7 bases separating them. Germline V gives CDR1 KGHSH, CDR2 LQKENI. CDR3 DNA: TGTGCCAGCTCACCCACTTCTAGCACAGATACGCAGTATTTT. Translated: CASSPTSSTDTQYF.

This sequence joins TRBV19 and TRBJ2-5; 11 positions agree with TRBD2. The V and J ends lost 1 base and 5 bases, in that order; junction bases with no gene match: 18. The CDR3 length is 20 residues. CDR1 and CDR2 (germline): LNHDA, SQIVND (reference sequence). The CDR3 DNA is TGTGCCAGTAGTATAGGCCCGGAGGGAGTAGCGGGGGGGCCGTTGGAGACCCAGTACTTC. Its protein product is CASSIGPEGVAGGPLETQYF.

The chain joins TRBV11-1 to TRBJ2-7; possibly TRBD1 for D (6 bases). V was clipped by 3 bases and J by 0 bases, with 12 bases between them. The CDR3 is made up of 15 amino acids. In germline, CDR1 is SGHAT, CDR2 FQDESV (reference sequence). The CDR3 DNA follows: TGTGCCAGCAGCTTTGGCAGGGGCCCCTCCTACGAGCAGTACTTC. Residues: CASSFGRGPSYEQYF.

V is TRBV28 and J is TRBJ1-2, with D perhaps matching TRBD1 (5 bases). V lost 6 bases, J lost 10 bases, and 24 bases lay in between. Per the germline V gene, CDR1 is MDHEN and CDR2 is SYDVKM. This CDR3 has 15 residues. The CDR3 DNA sequence: TGTGCCAGCAGCCCCACCCAGCAGGGTCCCTACCACTACACCTTC. Amino acids: CASSPTQQGPYHYTF.

This clone was observed once. The chain is built from TRBV2 and TRBJ2-5; D not resolved. The end of the DNA aligns better with TRBJ2-7, so the J call may be wrong. The CDR3 contains 15 residues. Germline V lookup: CDR1 SNHLY, CDR2 FYNNEI. The CDR3 region is CASSETGGGAYEQYF. CDR3 sequence (DNA): TGTGCCAGCAGTGAAACCGGTGGCGGAGCCTACGAGCAGTACTTC.

This chain uses TRBV7-6 with TRBJ2-2, with 7 positions matching TRBD1. Germline V gene sequence: CDR1 SGHVS, CDR2 FNYEAQ. The CDR3 sequence is 14 residues long. After removal of 5 bases from V and 6 bases from J, the junction contained 6 bases not matched to a gene. CDR3 sequence (DNA): TGTGCCAGCAGCCCGGACAGGCGCCCCGGGGAGCTGTTTTTT. It encodes CASSPDRRPGELFF.

This rearrangement joins TRBV19 to TRBJ2-2; D is undetermined. V was cut by 9 bases and J by 3 bases, with 11 bases left in between. CDR3 size: 13 residues. Per the germline V gene, CDR1 is LNHDA and CDR2 is SQIVND (reference sequence). The CDR3 loop is CASPGEDTGELFF. Here the CDR3 DNA reads TGTGCCAGCCCCGGTGAGGACACCGGGGAGCTGTTTTTT.

CDR3 coding DNA: TGTGCCAGCAGCTTAGGGAATGTGGAGGGCGGCTCCTACGAGCAGTACTTC. Translating gives CASSLGNVEGGSYEQYF. The chain couples TRBV11-3 to TRBJ2-7, with D possibly being TRBD2 (6 bases). The length of the CDR3 is 17 residues. Germline CDR1 reads SGHNT; CDR2 reads YENEEA. Trimming stripped 1 base from V and 0 bases from J, with 16 bases between.

The chain combines TRBV6-5 with TRBJ2-7, with a tentative D call TRBD1 (5 bases). The V end lost 7 bases, the J end lost 0 bases, and 10 bases lay between the germline ends. The CDR3 length is 13 residues. Germline CDR1 is MNHEY and CDR2 is SVGAGI. CDR3 DNA: TGTGCCAGCAATTCAGGGTACTCCTACGAGCAGTACTTC. It specifies CASNSGYSYEQYF.

This clone was seen just once. The rearrangement joins TRBV7-9 to TRBJ1-2, with no clear D. Trimming shortened V by 7 bases and J by 3 bases, and 15 bases separated the two germline ends. CDR1 and CDR2 (germline): SEHNR, FQNEAQ (reference sequence). The CDR3 covers 14 residues. Here the CDR3 reads CASNNREVDYGYTF. The CDR3 DNA sequence: TGTGCCAGCAACAATCGTGAGGTGGACTATGGCTACACCTTC.